This TCR beta chain was recovered during a study of human T cells and chemical hapten exposure. About the research overall: A 2 cm by 2 cm inner upper arm patch received 2% DPC for sensitization. Patients, chiefly female, had alopecia areata, totalis or universalis.

Trimming took 6 bases from V and 1 from J; bases not matched to a gene: 3. The CDR3 loop spans 14 amino acids. This clonotype was detected only a few times. Time point specified: pre-sensitization, week 0. Treatment indicated: therapeutic diphenylcyclopropenone sensitization with weekly scalp DPC. Extraction of total RNA was performed on unfractionated whole blood. Unique molecular identifiers were affixed to discrete cDNA molecules within the library. Original handling: Individual samples carried between 23,224 and 690,600 TCRs, with some 100,000 as the median. TCRdb itself ran the RACE reads through MiXCR, one entry per CDR3 protein. Here the V and J calls rest on TCRdb's processing, not on the authors' analysis. Found here are some 57,000 distinct CDR3 sequences, 9.5% to 10% of them singletons; the top ten hold approximately 9.5%.

The chain couples TRBV12-3 or TRBV12-4 to TRBJ1-3; 7 bases are a match to TRBD1. Sequencing was performed on whole blood, taken in connection with sensitization to the hapten diphenylcyclopropenone (DPC). This sequence originates from a woman in her twenties or thirties with alopecia areata. Some clones in this sample may be carry-over from other donors' samples. CDR3 in DNA: TGTGCCAGCAGCAAACAGGGGTCTGGAAACACCATATATTTT. Its translation: CASSKQGSGNTIYF.